The 3 T cell receptor beta chains given below trace back to one sample, sequenced in a study of tumor-infiltrating lymphocytes in primary liver carcinoma. From 500 to 600 ng of total RNA, TCR beta-specific cDNA was reverse-transcribed using a constant-region primer. Libraries of TCR beta came from three nested multiplex PCR rounds with slightly modified ARM-PCR. Forward primers for TRBV1-TRBV30 and a C-beta reverse primer served the first two PCR rounds, at around 9 cycles each. TCRdb re-called the multiplex PCR reads with MiXCR, one entry per CDR3 protein. Of about 190,000 distinct CDR3 sequences listed, around four fifths are singletons. For each extraction, RNA and DNA were obtained together from roughly 20-30 mg of unsorted bulk tissue. Material: tumor tissue from primary liver carcinoma. The receptors originated from a middle-aged man with primary liver carcinoma and hepatitis B virus infection.

Notes on this clonotype: In this CDR3 the conserved last residue, phenylalanine or tryptophan, is missing, so a read error is likely. The chain combines TRBV6-1 with TRBJ1-1, with a tentative D call TRBD1 (5 bases). The CDR3 runs to 11 residues. Germline CDR1 MNHNS, CDR2 SASEGT. Here the CDR3 DNA reads TGTGCTAGCGACAGGAACACTGAAGCTTTCATT. Its protein is CASDRNTEAFI.

Turning to this clonotype: Germline is not matched at one junction end, which may reflect a read error. This chain uses TRBV5-8 with TRBJ2-1; D possibly corresponds to TRBD2 (6 bases). The CDR3 has 15 amino acids. Germline CDR1 and CDR2: SGHTS and YDEGEE. The CDR3 DNA is TGTGTCAGCAGTGAGGACGGGAGCTTCTACAATGAGCAGTTCTTC. It translates to CVSSEDGSFYNEQFF.

This clonotype was picked up one time. At one end, the junction sequence differs from germline, possibly due to a read error. The rearrangement links TRBV10-2 to TRBJ2-2, with D possibly being TRBD1 or TRBD2 (5 bases each). Per the germline V gene, CDR1 is WSHSY and CDR2 is SAAADI. CDR3 size: 15 residues. CDR3 sequence (DNA): TGCGCCAACAGTTTCCCAGGGAGCAACACCGGGGAGTTGTTTTTT. It encodes CANSFPGSNTGELFF.